What follows is one TCR beta chain and its context. As yet, its antigen is unknown. The time point is: approximately 11-day in vitro stimulation with candidate neoantigen peptide 7. These data belong to a study of PD-1 blockade in mismatch repair-deficient tumors. Deletions cut 2 bases from V and 6 bases from J, with 11 bases between. The CDR3 runs to 13 residues. The germline V gene has CDR1 KGHSH and CDR2 LQKENI. The data were produced by immunoSEQ multiplex PCR, yet TCRdb's version contains in-frame clones alone and is incomplete. The sample lists 7,000 to 9,000 clones, approximately 88% occurring once.

The sequences come from cells cultured in vitro, collected from a patient treated with pembrolizumab. The receptor was derived from an adult with mismatch repair-deficient cancer. The chain has TRBV18 and TRBJ2-7, with D hard to call. CDR3 in amino acids: CASSPIETAEQYF. In nucleotides, the CDR3 is TGTGCCAGCTCACCAATCGAGACGGCCGAGCAGTACTTC.